A single TCR beta chain is shown here with its context. Trimming cost V 2 bases and J 6 bases, with 13 bases left between them. The CDR3 loop spans 15 amino acids. Germline V gene data show CDR1 as MGHRA and CDR2 as YSYEKL. This entry belongs to a study of cytomegalovirus exposure and HLA in healthy donors. Amplification used 60 Vbeta primers and 13 Jbeta primers. This table comes from immunoSEQ multiplex PCR, and its TCRdb copy is limited to in-frame clones, with some not included. The table records 250,000 to 350,000 clones, 86% of them present only once. Input material: PBMCs. The receptor was isolated from a middle-aged man in good health and CMV-seropositive. The rearrangement joins TRBV4-1 to TRBJ2-2; D may be TRBD1 (6 bases). The CDR3 nucleotides read TGCGCCAGCAGCCAACAATCCCCAGGGGCCGGGGAGCTGTTTTTT. The encoded protein is CASSQQSPGAGELFF.